This T cell receptor beta chain was identified during a study of breast tumors, draining lymph nodes, adjacent tissues. Germline CDR1 and CDR2: SGHRS and YFSETQ. Between the trimmed V and J ends, which lost 4 bases and 8 bases, there was a span of 15 bases. CDR3 size: 14 residues. The sample holds many counts of this clonotype. Its antigen is undetermined. Overall study results and limits: Tumor TCR diversity was below lymph nodes but above nontumor tissue.

TCRdb passed the multiplex PCR reads through MiXCR, listing each CDR3 protein once. The data show under 30,000 distinct CDR3 sequences, about 24% seen once. The receptor comes from a female donor with breast cancer. Some clones in this sample may be carry-over from other donors' samples. The chain couples TRBV5-1 to TRBJ1-4; weak D call: TRBD1 (6 bases). Source material: breast tumor tissue. The CDR3, as DNA: TGCGCCAGCAGCCCCTCTCGCGGGGGCGAAAAACTGTTTTTT. Translation: CASSPSRGGEKLFF.